These 13 T cell receptor beta chains originate from one sample sequenced in a study of yellow fever vaccine responses in identical twins. TCRdb processed the RT-PCR reads anew with MiXCR; each CDR3 protein has one entry. The repertoire has some 23,000 distinct CDR3 sequences, roughly 80% of them found once; the top ten carry about 5%. The sequences come from T cells from blood (PBMCs), unsorted or a sorted subset (not recorded which), collected before or after yellow fever vaccination (not recorded which). The receptors stem from a woman between 18 and 29 years old who received the yellow fever vaccine.

This chain connects TRBV4-2 to TRBJ2-3, with 13 bases that match TRBD2. J lost 0 bases, V lost 5 bases, and 5 bases had no gene match. Germline assignment: CDR1 LGHNA and CDR2 YNFKEQ. The CDR3 loop spans 17 amino acids. The CDR3 region is CASSNPGLAGSTDTQYF. Here the CDR3 DNA reads TGTGCCAGCAGCAATCCGGGACTAGCGGGAAGCACAGATACGCAGTATTTT.

This clonotype came up once. The V and J genes are TRBV12-3 or TRBV12-4 and TRBJ1-1, with TRBD1 matching over 7 bases. The J segment lost 2 bases and the V segment lost 5 bases, leaving 8 bases of the junction unmatched. The CDR3 consists of 15 residues. The CDR3 DNA is TGTGCCAGCAGTCGTGCGACAGGGACTAACACTGAAGCTTTCTTT. It is translated as CASSRATGTNTEAFF.

This chain connects TRBV15 to TRBJ1-1; 8 bases map to TRBD1. The CDR3 consists of 13 residues. Germline loops: CDR1 LNHNV, CDR2 YYDKDF (reference sequence). With 6 bases clipped from V and 7 bases from J, the junction kept 7 bases outside the gene matches. CDR3 in amino acids: CATRNRGEVEAFF. Written as DNA, the CDR3 is TGTGCCACCAGAAACAGGGGGGAGGTTGAAGCTTTCTTT.

The chain is built from TRBV7-9 and TRBJ2-1, with 9 bases matching TRBD2. The trim removed 3 bases at V and 3 bases at J, leaving 6 bases unmatched. This CDR3 region has 16 residues. Germline-derived CDR1 and CDR2 are SEHNR and FQNEAQ (reference sequence). DNA for the CDR3: TGTGCCAGCAGCTTGATTCGACTAGCGGACTACAATGAGCAGTTCTTC. Translated, it gives CASSLIRLADYNEQFF.

The genes are TRBV29-1 and TRBJ2-1; no reliable D call. Germline V CDR1 and CDR2: SQVTM, ANQGSEA. CDR3 length: 11 residues. The V gene lost 1 base and the J gene lost 6 bases, with 4 bases spanning the gap. This CDR3 is CSVEVSNEQFF. In DNA form, the CDR3 reads TGCAGCGTTGAAGTCTCCAATGAGCAGTTCTTC.

This clonotype was picked up one time. In nucleotides, the CDR3 is TGTGCCAGCAGTGAAATGCCTAGCGGATACAATGAGCAGTTCTTC. This encodes CASSEMPSGYNEQFF. This chain uses TRBV2 with TRBJ2-1; 7 nucleotides match TRBD2. Losses at the gene ends were 2 bases for V and 4 bases for J; bases not matched to a gene: 5. This CDR3 has 15 amino acids. Germline CDR1 SNHLY, CDR2 FYNNEI.

The J gene is TRBJ2-7, the V gene TRBV12-5, with 7 positions matching TRBD1. Germline V lookup: CDR1 LGHNT, CDR2 FRNRAP. The CDR3 is 12 residues long. With V trimmed by 6 bases and J by 3 bases, 2 bases remained unmatched. This CDR3 reads CASGNRGYEQYF. DNA for the CDR3: TGTGCTAGTGGGAACAGGGGCTACGAGCAGTACTTC.

The V and J genes are TRBV29-1 and TRBJ2-2; maybe TRBD2 (5 bases). The CDR3 extends over 13 amino acids. Germline assignment: CDR1 SQVTM and CDR2 ANQGSEA. The V end was cut by 7 bases, the J end by 0 bases, with 9 bases between. The CDR3, as DNA: TGCAGCGGGGAGAACACGAACACCGGGGAGCTGTTTTTT. It is translated as CSGENTNTGELFF.

This chain joins TRBV29-1 and TRBJ2-3; perhaps D is TRBD1 or TRBD2 (6 bases each). Trimming took 3 bases from V and 4 from J, leaving 11 bases between them. The CDR3 totals 13 residues. Germline V gives CDR1 SQVTM, CDR2 ANQGSEA. CDR3 nucleotide sequence: TGCAGCGTTGAGGGGGGCGCCGCAGATACGCAGTATTTT. Residues: CSVEGGAADTQYF.

V usage is TRBV29-1 and J usage is TRBJ2-5; 10 bases match TRBD2. The CDR3 totals 14 residues. J gave up 6 bases and V 3 bases, and 7 bases lay outside the gene matches. Germline assignment: CDR1 SQVTM and CDR2 ANQGSEA. CDR3 DNA: TGCAGCGTTGAGTGGGCTAGCGGGAGAAAGACCCAGTACTTC. Amino acid sequence: CSVEWASGRKTQYF.

V and J are TRBV29-1 and TRBJ2-3, with D perhaps TRBD1 (6 bases). The V and J ends lost 4 bases and 4 bases respectively, with 12 bases between them. The CDR3 consists of 13 residues. Germline V CDR1 and CDR2: SQVTM, ANQGSEA. For the CDR3, the DNA is TGCAGCGTTGTCCCGGGACACTCAGATACGCAGTATTTT. It translates to CSVVPGHSDTQYF.

The CDR3 region has the DNA TGTGCCAGCAGATCAGGGGGCCATAATGAAAAACTGTTTTTT. Amino acid sequence: CASRSGGHNEKLFF. J is TRBJ1-4 and V is TRBV6-1; the match to TRBD1 covers 8 bases. From germline, CDR1 is MNHNS and CDR2 SASEGT. The V and J ends lost 6 bases and 4 bases, in that order; junction bases with no gene match: 4. The CDR3 covers 14 residues.

This clonotype was counted once. This chain links TRBV5-1 with TRBJ2-1, with 9 nucleotides matching TRBD1. J lost 8 bases, V lost 5 bases, and 14 bases had no gene match. CDR3 length: 16 amino acids. CDR1 SGHRS and CDR2 YFSETQ come from the germline V gene. DNA of the CDR3: TGCGCCAGCAGGCAAAAGGGGACAGGGCCGGTCTATGAGCAGTTCTTC. As protein: CASRQKGTGPVYEQFF.